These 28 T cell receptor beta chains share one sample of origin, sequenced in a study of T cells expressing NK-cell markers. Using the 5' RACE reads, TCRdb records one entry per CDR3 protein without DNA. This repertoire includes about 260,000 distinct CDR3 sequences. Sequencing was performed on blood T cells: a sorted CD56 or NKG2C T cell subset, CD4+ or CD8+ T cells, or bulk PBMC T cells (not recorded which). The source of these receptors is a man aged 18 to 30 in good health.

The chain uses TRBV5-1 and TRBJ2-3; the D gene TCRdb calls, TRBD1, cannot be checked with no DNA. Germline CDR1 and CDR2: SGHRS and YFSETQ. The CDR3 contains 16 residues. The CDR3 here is CASSLDGNSGTDTQYF.

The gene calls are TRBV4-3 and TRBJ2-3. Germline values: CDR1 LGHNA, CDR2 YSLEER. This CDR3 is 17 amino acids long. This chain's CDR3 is CASSQGQLPPTTDTQYF.

This CDR3 reads CASTTDGTSSDTQYF. The V call is TRBV5-1, the J call TRBJ2-3; TCRdb gives TRBD2 as the D gene, but with no DNA this cannot be confirmed. This CDR3 is 15 amino acids long. CDR1 is SGHRS, CDR2 YFSETQ, per germline.

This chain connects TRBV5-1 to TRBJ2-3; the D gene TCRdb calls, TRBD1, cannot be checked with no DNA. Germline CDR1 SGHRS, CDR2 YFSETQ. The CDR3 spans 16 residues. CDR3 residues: CASSLAVGVGTDTQYF.

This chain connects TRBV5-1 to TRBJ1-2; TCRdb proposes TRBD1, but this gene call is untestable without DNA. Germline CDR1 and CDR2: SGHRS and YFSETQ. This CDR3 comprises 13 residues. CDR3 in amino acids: CASSPATEYGYTF.

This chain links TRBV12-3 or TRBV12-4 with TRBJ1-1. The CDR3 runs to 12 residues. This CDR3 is CASSFGWTEAFF.

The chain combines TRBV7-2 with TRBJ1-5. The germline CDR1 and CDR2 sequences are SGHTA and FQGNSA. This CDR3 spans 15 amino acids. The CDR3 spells CASSLGGGANQPQHF.

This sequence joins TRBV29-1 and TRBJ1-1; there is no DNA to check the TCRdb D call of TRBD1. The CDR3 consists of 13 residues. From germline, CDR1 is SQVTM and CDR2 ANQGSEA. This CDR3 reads CSVEHIQGDEAFF.

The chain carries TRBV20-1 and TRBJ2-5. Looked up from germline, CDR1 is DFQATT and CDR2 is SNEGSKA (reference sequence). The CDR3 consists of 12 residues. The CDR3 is CSAHRQQETQYF.

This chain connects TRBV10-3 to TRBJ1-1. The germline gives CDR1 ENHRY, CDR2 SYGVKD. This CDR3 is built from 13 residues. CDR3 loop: CATQRAMNTEAFF.

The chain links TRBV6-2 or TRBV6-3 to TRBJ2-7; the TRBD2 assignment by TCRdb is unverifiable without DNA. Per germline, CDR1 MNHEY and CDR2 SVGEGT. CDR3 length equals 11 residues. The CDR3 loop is CASREGYEQYF.

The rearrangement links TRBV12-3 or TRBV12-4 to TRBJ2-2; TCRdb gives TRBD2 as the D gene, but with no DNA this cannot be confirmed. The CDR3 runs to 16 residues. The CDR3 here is CASTQLAGVFTGELFF.

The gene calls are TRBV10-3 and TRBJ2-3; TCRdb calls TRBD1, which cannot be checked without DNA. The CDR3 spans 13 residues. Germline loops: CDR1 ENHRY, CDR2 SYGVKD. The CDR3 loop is CAIGDRITDTQYF.

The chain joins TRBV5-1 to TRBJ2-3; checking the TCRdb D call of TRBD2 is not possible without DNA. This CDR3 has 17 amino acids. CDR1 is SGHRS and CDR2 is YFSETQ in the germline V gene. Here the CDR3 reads CASSVNLAGGTTDTQYF.

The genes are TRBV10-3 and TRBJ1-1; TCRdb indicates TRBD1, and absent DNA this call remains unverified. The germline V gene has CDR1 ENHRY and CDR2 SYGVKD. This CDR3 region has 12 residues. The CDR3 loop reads CAISTQETEAFF.

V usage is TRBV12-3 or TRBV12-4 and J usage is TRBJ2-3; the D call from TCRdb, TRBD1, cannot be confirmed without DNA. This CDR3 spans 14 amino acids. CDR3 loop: CASSLLQGPDTQYF.

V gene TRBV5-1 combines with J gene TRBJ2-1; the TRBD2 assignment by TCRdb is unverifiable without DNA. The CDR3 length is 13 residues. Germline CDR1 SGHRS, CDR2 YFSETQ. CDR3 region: CASSLSEPSGQFF.

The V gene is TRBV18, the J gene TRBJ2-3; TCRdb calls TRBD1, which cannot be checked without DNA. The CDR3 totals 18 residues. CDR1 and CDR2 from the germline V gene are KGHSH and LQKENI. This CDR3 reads CASSPDRAAKYAPDTQYF.

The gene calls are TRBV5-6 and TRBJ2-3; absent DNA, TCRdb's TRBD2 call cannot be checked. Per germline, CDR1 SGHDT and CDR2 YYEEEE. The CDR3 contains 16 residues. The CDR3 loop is CASSSPAGGGTDTQYF.

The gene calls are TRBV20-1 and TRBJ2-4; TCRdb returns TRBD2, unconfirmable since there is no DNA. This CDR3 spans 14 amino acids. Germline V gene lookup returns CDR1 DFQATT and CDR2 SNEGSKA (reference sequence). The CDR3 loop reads CSAGTQLAKNIQYF.

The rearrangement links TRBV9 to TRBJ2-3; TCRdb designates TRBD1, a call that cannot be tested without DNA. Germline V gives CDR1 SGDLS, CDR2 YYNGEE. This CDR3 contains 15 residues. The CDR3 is CASSVGQTFTDTQYF. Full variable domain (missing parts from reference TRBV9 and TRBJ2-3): DSGVTQTPKHLITATGQRVTLRCSPRSGDLSVYWYQQSLDQGLQFLIQYYNGEERAKGNILERFSAQQFPDLHSELNLSSLELGDSALYFCASSVGQTFTDTQYFGPGTRLTVL.

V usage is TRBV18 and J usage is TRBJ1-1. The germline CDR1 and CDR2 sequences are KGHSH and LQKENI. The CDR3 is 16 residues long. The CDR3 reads CASSPPGRGWNTEAFF.

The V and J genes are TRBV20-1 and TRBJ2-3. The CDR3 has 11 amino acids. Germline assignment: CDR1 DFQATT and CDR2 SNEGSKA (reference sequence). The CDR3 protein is CSAFTRDTQYF.

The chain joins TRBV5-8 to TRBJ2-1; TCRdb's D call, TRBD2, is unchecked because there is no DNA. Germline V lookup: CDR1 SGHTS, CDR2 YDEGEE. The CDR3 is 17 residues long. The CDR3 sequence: CASSSAPLAGTANEQFF. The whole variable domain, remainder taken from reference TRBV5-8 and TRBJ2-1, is EAGVTQSPTHLIKTRGQQATLRCSPISGHTSVYWYQQALGLGLQFLLWYDEGEERNRGNFPPRFSGRQFPNYSSELNVNALELEDSALYLCASSSAPLAGTANEQFFGPGTRLTVL.

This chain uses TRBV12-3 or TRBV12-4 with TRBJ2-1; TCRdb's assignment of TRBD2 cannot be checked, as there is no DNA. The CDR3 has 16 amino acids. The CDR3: CASSPVAGLNYNEQFF.

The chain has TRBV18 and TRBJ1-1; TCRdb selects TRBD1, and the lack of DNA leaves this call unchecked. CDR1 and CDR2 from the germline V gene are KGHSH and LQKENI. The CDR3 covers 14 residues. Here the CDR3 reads CASSPRQGGTEAFF.

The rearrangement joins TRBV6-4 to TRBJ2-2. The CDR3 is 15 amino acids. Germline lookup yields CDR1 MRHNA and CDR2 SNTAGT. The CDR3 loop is CASSTEMPNTGELFF.

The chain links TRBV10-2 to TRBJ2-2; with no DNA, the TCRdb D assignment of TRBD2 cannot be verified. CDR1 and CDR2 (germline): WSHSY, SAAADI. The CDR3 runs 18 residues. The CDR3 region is CASSPGLAVPRGTGELFF.